This entry features one T cell receptor (beta chain) sequence. The length of the CDR3 is 12 residues. V was pared by 5 bases and J by 6 bases, with 9 bases between. Germline loops: CDR1 MDHEN, CDR2 SYDVKM. In TCRdb, the 5' RACE reads were re-called with MiXCR into one record per CDR3 protein. The sample has about 96,000 distinct CDR3 sequences; more than 7.5% are singletons. This sample was included in a study of T cells after yellow fever vaccination. Study at large: Fractions of low cell number were prepared using SMART-Seq v4 Ultra Low Input.

Study-wide results and limits: The secondary response was weaker, and its peak arrived faster, on day 5 versus 15. The bulk population could contribute abundant contaminating clonotypes to FACS-sorted repertoires.

This chain joins TRBV28 and TRBJ2-3; a possible D gene is TRBD1 (6 bases). The sequenced sample was CD8+ T cells not binding an NS4B(214-222) dextramer, sorted from PBMCs, obtained around 16 days after the first yellow fever vaccination. The clonotype originates from a man younger than 35 who received the YFV17D yellow fever vaccine. This CDR3 is CASSPGVDTQYF. The CDR3, as DNA: TGTGCCAGCAGTCCAGGGGTGGATACGCAGTATTTT.